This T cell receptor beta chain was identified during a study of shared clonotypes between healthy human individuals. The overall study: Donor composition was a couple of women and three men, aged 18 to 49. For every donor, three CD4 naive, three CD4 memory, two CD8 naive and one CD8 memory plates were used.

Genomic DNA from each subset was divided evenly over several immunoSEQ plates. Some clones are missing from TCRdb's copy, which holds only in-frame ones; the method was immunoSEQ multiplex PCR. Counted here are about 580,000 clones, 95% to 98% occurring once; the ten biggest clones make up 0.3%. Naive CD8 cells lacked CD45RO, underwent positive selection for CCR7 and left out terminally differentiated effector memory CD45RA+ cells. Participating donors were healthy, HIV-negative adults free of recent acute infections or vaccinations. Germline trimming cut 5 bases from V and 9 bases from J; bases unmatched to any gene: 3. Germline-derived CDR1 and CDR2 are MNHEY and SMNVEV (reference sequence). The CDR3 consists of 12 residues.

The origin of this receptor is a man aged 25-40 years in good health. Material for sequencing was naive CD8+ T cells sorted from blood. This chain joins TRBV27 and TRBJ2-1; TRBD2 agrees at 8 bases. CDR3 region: CASSRAGAEQFF. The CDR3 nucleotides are TGTGCCAGCAGTCGAGCGGGAGCTGAGCAGTTCTTC.